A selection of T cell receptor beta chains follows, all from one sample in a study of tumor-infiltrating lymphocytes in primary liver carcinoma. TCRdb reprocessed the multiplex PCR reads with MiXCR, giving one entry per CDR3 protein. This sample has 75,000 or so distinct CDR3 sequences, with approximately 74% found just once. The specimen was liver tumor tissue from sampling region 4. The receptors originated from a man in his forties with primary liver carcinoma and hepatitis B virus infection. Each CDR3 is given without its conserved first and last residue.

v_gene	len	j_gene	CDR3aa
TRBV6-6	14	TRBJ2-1	ASRQALAGGVNEQF
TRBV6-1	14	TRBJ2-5	ASSDLIGTGREIQY
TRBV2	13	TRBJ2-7	ASRSFDTGNYEQY
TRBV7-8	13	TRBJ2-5	ASSLSRWGQETQY
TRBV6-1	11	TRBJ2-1	VSSEDIYNEQF
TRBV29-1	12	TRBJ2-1	SVAGLNLSNEQF
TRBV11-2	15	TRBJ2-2	ASNPGPRAWNTGELF
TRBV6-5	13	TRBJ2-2	ASSYAVDGTAELF
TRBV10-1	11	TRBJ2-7	ASSRNGSYEQY
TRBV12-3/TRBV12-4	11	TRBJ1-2	ASSLGLHYGYI
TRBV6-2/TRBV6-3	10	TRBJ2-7	ASRYNPYKQY
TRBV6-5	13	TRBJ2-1	AGSYSSASGSRKF
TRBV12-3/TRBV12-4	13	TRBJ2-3	ASSRLAGGTDTQY
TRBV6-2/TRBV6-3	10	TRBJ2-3	ASGTIGSGQY
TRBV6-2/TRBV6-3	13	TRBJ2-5	ASSPGTRVARGQY
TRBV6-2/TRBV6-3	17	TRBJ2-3	ASSYQSFLSWRAADSQY
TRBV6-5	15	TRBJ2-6	ACRLGQGSSGANVLT
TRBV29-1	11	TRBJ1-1	SVDSQGVPEVF
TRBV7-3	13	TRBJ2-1	ASSPNTGSYNERF
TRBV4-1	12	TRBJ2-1	TSSQSDRGNEQF
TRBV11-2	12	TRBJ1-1	ASSLDPGGTEAF
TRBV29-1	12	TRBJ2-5	CVKSGTLQETHY
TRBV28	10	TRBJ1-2	VSWTSRGGYT
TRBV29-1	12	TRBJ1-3	SVAGTQDGNTIY
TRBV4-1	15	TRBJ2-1	ASSQDRPGNSYNEQF
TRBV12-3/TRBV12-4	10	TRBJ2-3	ASTVTGDTQY
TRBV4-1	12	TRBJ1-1	AGSQLTQAAEAF
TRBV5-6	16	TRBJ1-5	ASSWSLAGTGENQPQH
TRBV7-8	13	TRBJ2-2	ASSPGVERTGELF
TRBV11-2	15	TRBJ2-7	ASSSRAGGANRQEQY
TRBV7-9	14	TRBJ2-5	ASSRGGRGAQETQY
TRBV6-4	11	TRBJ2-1	ASGQGGDNEQF
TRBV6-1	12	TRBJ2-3	ASIKQPDTDTQY
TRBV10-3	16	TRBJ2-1	AIRESLALGSPGAEQL
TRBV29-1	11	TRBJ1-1	SVEVGEACQAF
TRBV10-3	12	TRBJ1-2	AISIGQGNYGYT
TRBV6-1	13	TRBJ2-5	ASSEARQVEEAQY
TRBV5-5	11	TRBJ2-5	TSSLWGQGTQY
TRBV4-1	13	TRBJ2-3	ASSHSGTGTDTQY
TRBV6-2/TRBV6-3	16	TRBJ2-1	ASSYTRTSGGGYNEQF
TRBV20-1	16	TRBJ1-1	SARDRPPRQGGNIEAF
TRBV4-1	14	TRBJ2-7	SSSPRGGQGAYEQY
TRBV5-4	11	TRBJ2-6	ASSLSRDDVMT
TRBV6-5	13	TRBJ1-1	ASSSYRGLNTEAF
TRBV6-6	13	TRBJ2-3	ASSPTSGLTNTQY
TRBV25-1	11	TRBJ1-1	ASSLAGMLNAF
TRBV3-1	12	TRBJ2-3	ASSRRVPRDTQY
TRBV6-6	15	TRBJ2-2	ASRLRLAGERTGELF
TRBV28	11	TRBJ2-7	ASSKAVAYEQY
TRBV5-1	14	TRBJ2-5	ASSPEQVLPQETQY
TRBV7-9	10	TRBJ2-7	ASSQLSHEQY
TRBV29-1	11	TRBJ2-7	SVPTGAGYEQC
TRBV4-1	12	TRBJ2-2	ASSQEVLPGELF
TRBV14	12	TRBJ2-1	ASNQGHYYNEQF
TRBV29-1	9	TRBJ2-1	RVGEYNEQF
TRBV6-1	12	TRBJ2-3	ASSWWGSTDAQY
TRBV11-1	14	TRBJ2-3	ASSEGLAVSTDTQY
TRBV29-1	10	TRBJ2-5	SVETVGETQY
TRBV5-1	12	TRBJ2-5	ASSLVGGDETQY